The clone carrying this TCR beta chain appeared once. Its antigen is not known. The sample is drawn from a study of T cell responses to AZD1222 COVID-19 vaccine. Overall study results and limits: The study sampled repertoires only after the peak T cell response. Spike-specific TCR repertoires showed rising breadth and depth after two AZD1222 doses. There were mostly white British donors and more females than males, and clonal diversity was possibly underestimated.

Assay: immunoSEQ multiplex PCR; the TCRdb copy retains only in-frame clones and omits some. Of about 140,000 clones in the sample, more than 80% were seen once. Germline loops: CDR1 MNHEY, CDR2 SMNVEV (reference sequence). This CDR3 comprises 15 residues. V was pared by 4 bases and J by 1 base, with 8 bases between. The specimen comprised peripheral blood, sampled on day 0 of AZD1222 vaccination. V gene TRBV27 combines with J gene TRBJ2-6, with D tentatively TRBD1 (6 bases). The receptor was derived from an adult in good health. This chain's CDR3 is CASSWGTSGANVLTF. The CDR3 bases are TGTGCCAGCAGTTGGGGGACATCTGGGGCCAACGTCCTGACTTTC. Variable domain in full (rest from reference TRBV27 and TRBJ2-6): EAQVTQNPRYLITVTGKKLTVTCSQNMNHEYMSWYRQDPGLGLRQIYYSMNVEVTDKGDVPEGYKVSRKEKRNFPLILESPSPNQTSLYFCASSWGTSGANVLTFGAGSRLTVL.